This record concerns one T cell receptor (beta chain) sequence. The antigen is undetermined. In germline, CDR1 is LNHDA, CDR2 SQIVND (reference sequence). The CDR3 length is 19 residues. V trimming: 7 bases; J trimming: 5 bases; junction bases outside the gene matches: 19. This entry comes from a study of shared clonotypes between healthy human individuals. In the study overall: The people who gave samples were two women and three men aged 18 to 49. The study's findings and limits: Some clonotypes were shared by all four sorted-subset donors, while others were not shared. The non-shared ones had lower generation probabilities than the shared ones. Richness estimates generally favored naive over memory subsets.

Method: immunoSEQ multiplex PCR; TCRdb's copy keeps in-frame clones and lacks some. Of about 730,000 clones in the sample, about two thirds were seen once. This sequence joins TRBV19 and TRBJ2-2; TRBD2 matches at 10 bases. Sequenced: memory CD4+ T cells sorted from blood. As for subset: CD45RA-negative fraction. This clonotype was obtained from a woman aged 25-40 years in good health. The CDR3 is CASKSAPLLAGVRTGELFF. The CDR3 bases are TGTGCCAGTAAGAGCGCTCCTCTCCTAGCGGGAGTGCGAACCGGGGAGCTGTTTTTT.